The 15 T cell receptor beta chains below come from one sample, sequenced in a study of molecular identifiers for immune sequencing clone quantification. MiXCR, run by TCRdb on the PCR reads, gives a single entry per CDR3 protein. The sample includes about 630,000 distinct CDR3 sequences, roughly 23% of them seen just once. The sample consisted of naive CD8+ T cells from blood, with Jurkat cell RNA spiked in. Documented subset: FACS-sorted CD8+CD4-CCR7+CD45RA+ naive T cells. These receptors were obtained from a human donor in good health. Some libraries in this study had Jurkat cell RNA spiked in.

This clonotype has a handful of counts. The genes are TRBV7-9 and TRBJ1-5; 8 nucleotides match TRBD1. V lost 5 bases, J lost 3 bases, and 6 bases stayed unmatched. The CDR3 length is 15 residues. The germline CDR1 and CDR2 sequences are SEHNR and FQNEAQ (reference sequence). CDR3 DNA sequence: TGTGCCAGCAGCCAAGAGACAGGGGCCAATCAGCCCCAGCATTTT. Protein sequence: CASSQETGANQPQHF.

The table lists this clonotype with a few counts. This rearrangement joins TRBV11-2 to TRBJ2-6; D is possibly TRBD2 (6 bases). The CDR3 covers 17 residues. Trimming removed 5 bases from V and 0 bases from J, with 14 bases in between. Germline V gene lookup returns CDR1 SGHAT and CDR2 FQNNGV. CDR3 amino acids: CASSQMWGDSGANVLTF. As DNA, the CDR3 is TGTGCCAGCAGCCAGATGTGGGGGGACTCTGGGGCCAACGTCCTGACTTTC.

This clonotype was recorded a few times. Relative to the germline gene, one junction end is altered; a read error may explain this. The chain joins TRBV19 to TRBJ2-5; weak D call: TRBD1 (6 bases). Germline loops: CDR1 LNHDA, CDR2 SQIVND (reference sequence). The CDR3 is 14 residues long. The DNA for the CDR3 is TGTGCCTGTAGTCTACAGGGACGTTGGGAGACCCAGTACTTC. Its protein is CACSLQGRWETQYF.

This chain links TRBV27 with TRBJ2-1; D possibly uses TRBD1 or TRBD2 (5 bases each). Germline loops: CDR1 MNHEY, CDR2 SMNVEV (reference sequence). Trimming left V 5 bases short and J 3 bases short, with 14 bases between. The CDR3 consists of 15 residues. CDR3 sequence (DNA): TGTGCCAGCAGTCCAATTTTGGGGGACTACAATGAGCAGTTCTTC. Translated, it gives CASSPILGDYNEQFF.

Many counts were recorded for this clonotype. The CDR3 region has the DNA TGTGCCAGCAGTTCCTACGGACAGGGGGTAGTGGATACGCAGTATTTT. It codes for CASSSYGQGVVDTQYF. The chain uses TRBV12-3 or TRBV12-4 and TRBJ2-3, with 10 bases aligning to TRBD1. V lost 4 bases, J lost 6 bases, and 10 bases stayed unmatched. The CDR3 has 16 amino acids.

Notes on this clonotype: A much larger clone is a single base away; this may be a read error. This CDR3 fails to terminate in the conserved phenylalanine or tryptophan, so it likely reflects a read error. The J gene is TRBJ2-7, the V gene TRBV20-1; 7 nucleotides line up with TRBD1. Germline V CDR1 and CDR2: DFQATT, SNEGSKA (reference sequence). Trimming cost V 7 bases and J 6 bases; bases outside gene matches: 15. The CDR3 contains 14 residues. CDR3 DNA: TGCAGTGTCAAACCCCAGGGGGAAATAAGCGAGCAGTACTCC. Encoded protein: CSVKPQGEISEQYS.

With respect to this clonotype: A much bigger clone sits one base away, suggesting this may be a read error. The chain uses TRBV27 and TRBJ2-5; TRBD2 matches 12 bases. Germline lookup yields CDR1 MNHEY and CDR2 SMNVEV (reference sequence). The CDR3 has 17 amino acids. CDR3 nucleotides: TGTGCCAGCAGTTTAGAGCCGGGACTAGCGGGTCAAGAGATCCAGTACTTC. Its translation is CASSLEPGLAGQEIQYF.

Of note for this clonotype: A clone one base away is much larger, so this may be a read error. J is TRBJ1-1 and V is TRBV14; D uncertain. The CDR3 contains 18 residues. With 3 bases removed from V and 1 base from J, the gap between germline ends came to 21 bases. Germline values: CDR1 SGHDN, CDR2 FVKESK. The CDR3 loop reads CASSQTGTPWPWNTEAFF. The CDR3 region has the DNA TGTGCCAGCAGCCAGACGGGCACGCCTTGGCCGTGGAACACTGAAGCTTTCTTT.

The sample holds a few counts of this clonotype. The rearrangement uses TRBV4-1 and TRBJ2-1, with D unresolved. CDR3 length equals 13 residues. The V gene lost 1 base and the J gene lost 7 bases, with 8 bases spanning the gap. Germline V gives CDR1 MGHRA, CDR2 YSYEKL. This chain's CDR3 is CASSQVHTNEQFF. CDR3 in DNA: TGCGCCAGCAGCCAAGTCCACACGAATGAGCAGTTCTTC.

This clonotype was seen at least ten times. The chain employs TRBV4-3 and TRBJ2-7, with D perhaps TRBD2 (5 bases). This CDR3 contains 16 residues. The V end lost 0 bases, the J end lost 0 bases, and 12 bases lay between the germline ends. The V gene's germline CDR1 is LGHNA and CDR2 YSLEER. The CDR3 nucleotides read TGCGCCAGCAGCCAAGATCTGTCGGGGAGCTCCTACGAGCAGTACTTC. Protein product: CASSQDLSGSSYEQYF.

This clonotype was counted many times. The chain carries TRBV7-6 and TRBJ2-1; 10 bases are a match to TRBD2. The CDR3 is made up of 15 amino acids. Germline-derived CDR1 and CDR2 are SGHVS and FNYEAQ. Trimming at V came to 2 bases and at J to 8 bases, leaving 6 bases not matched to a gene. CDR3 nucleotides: TGTGCCAGCAGCTTACTAGCGGGGGCCGGGGATGAGCAGTTCTTC. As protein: CASSLLAGAGDEQFF.

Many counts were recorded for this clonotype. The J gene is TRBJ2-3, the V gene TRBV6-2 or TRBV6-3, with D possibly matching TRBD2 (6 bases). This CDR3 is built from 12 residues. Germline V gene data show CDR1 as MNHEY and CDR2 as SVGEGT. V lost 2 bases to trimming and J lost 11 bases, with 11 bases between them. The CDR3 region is CASSYGSREQYF. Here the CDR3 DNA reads TGTGCCAGCAGTTACGGATCGCGGGAGCAGTATTTT.

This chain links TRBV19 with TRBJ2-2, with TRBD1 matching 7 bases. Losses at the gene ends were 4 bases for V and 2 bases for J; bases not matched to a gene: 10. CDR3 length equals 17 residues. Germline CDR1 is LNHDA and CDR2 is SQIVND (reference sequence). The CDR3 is CASSTVDRAINTGELFF. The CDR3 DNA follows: TGTGCCAGTAGTACCGTTGACAGGGCAATCAACACCGGGGAGCTGTTTTTT.

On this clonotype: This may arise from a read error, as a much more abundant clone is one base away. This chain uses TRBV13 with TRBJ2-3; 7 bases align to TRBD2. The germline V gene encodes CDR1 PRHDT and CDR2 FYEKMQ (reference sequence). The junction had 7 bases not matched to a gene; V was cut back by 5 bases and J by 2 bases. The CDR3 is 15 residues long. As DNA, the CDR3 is TGTGCCAGCAGCCCCCCCGGGACTACCACAGATACGCAGTATTTT. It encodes CASSPPGTTTDTQYF.

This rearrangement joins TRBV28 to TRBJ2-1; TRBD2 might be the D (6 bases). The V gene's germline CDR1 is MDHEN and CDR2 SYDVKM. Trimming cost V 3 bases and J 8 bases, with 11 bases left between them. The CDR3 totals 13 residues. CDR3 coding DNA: TGTGCCAGCAGTTTCGGGGGAGTCTATGAGCAGTTCTTC. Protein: CASSFGGVYEQFF.